This T cell receptor (beta chain) was sequenced in a study of brain T cells in children with intractable seizures. Time point here: blood from clinic visit 5 months post-surgery; TSC patient then seizure free. The sequenced cases were selected for having the highest brain T cell transcript signatures. At least one anti-epileptic drug was given before surgery. Assay: immunoSEQ multiplex PCR; the TCRdb copy retains only in-frame clones and omits some. This table holds around 340,000 clones, over 90% found once. Trimming cost V 5 bases and J 8 bases, with 7 bases left between them. The CDR3 is 11 residues long. Germline loops: CDR1 LNHDA, CDR2 SQIVND (reference sequence).

The chain combines TRBV19 with TRBJ2-1; a weak D match, TRBD1 (5 bases). The material was peripheral blood, obtained less than 6 months after surgery. This TCR was recovered from a boy less than two years old with tuberous sclerosis and intractable seizures. The CDR3, as DNA: TGTGCCAGTAGTGTCAGGGATGAGCAGTTCTTC. Its protein product is CASSVRDEQFF. Full variable domain (outside the CDR3, taken from reference TRBV19 and TRBJ2-1): DGGITQSPKYLFRKEGQNVTLSCEQNLNHDAMYWYRQDPGQGLRLIYYSQIVNDFQKGDIAEGYSVSREKKESFPLTVTSAQKNPTAFYLCASSVRDEQFFGPGTRLTVL.